These 29 T cell receptor beta chains came from one sample sequenced in a study of post-analysis software for immune sequencing data. Study results and caveats: Comparison of patients with controls showed about 5 TRBV segments more frequent in patients, TRBV5-6, TRBV5-1 and TRBV20-1 among them.

Their specific antigens are unknown. Tagging with unique molecular identifiers was a feature of the TCR beta cDNA libraries. TCRdb redid the calling of the PCR reads with MiXCR, one entry per CDR3 protein. This table has hundreds of thousands of distinct CDR3 sequences, about 38% appearing once. Sequencing was done on a sample of blood. Every receptor here comes from a girl aged 10 to 17 with multiple sclerosis.

J is TRBJ2-1 and V is TRBV12-3 or TRBV12-4; possibly TRBD1 for D (6 bases). V dropped 6 bases and J dropped 10 bases, with 16 bases sitting between them. CDR3 length: 13 residues. The DNA of the CDR3 is TGTGCCAGCAGAGGGGTTTTCACAGGGGAGCAGTTCTTC. It codes for CASRGVFTGEQFF.

The chain has TRBV20-1 and TRBJ2-5; 10 nucleotides agree with TRBD2. The V and J ends lost 1 base and 4 bases, in that order; junction bases with no gene match: 15. Per the germline V gene, CDR1 is DFQATT and CDR2 is SNEGSKA (reference sequence). CDR3 length: 18 amino acids. The CDR3: CSARAGWASGRGRETQYF. CDR3 DNA: TGCAGTGCTAGAGCCGGTTGGGCTAGCGGGAGAGGGAGAGAGACCCAGTACTTC.

This clonotype came up many times. The V and J genes are TRBV28 and TRBJ2-1; the D gene is possibly TRBD2 (5 bases). Per germline, CDR1 MDHEN and CDR2 SYDVKM. The V end was cut by 2 bases, the J end by 7 bases, with 15 bases between. The CDR3 has 15 amino acids. CDR3 coding DNA: TGTGCCAGCAGTTTACATAGCGTCATGGGTAATGAGCAGTTCTTC. Residues: CASSLHSVMGNEQFF.

This clonotype was recorded many times. V usage is TRBV7-2 and J usage is TRBJ2-3; the match to TRBD2 covers 9 bases. The junction had 5 bases not matched to a gene; V was cut back by 4 bases and J by 3 bases. Germline V gives CDR1 SGHTA, CDR2 FQGNSA. CDR3 length equals 15 residues. This CDR3 reads CASSSGLAYTDTQYF. DNA of the CDR3: TGTGCCAGCAGCTCGGGACTAGCATATACAGATACGCAGTATTTT.

The J gene is TRBJ2-6, the V gene TRBV6-1; 8 nucleotides line up with TRBD1. Germline assignment: CDR1 MNHNS and CDR2 SASEGT. The CDR3 totals 18 residues. Losses at the gene ends were 1 base for V and 4 bases for J; bases not matched to a gene: 9. As DNA, the CDR3 is TGTGCCAGCAGTGAAGTTAGGGGACAGGTTGTCGGGGCCAACGTCCTGACTTTC. It specifies CASSEVRGQVVGANVLTF.

This clonotype was observed many times. The chain carries TRBV5-1 and TRBJ1-6; possible D gene TRBD1, 5 bases. Germline V gene lookup returns CDR1 SGHRS and CDR2 YFSETQ. The length of the CDR3 is 15 residues. Trimming cost V 4 bases and J 7 bases, with 15 bases left between them. CDR3 nucleotide sequence: TGCGCCAGCAGCCCCACGCCGGGGGACAATTCACCCCTCCACTTT. Amino acids: CASSPTPGDNSPLHF.

The V and J genes are TRBV15 and TRBJ2-2, with D possibly TRBD1 on 5 matching bases. The germline V and J ends were trimmed by 3 bases and 0 bases, with 20 bases remaining between them. CDR3 length: 19 amino acids. Germline CDR1 is LNHNV and CDR2 is YYDKDF (reference sequence). The CDR3 DNA follows: TGTGCCACCAGCAGGGATAGATACGAGACAGACGCGAACACCGGGGAGCTGTTTTTT. Amino acid sequence: CATSRDRYETDANTGELFF. The full variable domain, in which reference TRBV15 and TRBJ2-2 provide the parts outside the CDR3, is DAMVIQNPRYQVTQFGKPVTLSCSQTLNHNVMYWYQQKSSQAPKLLFHYYDKDFNNEADTPDNFQSRRPNTSFCFLDIRSPGLGDTAMYLCATSRDRYETDANTGELFFGEGSRLTVL.

This clonotype was counted at least ten times. The rearrangement joins TRBV6-6 to TRBJ1-6, with a possible D match to TRBD1 (5 bases). CDR1 is MNHNY and CDR2 is SVGAGI in the germline V gene (reference sequence). V was cut by 7 bases and J by 6 bases, with 13 bases left in between. This CDR3 contains 14 residues. Written as DNA, the CDR3 is TGTGCCAGCACCTTCGGGGCCCCTAATTCACCCCTCCACTTT. Translation gives CASTFGAPNSPLHF.

This clonotype occurred many times. One end of the junction varies from germline; a read error may be responsible. The V gene is TRBV7-2, the J gene TRBJ2-1; TRBD2 matches at 8 bases. The CDR3 extends over 16 amino acids. The germline V gene encodes CDR1 SGHTA and CDR2 FQGNSA. CDR3 sequence (DNA): TGTGCCAGCAGCTTAGTAGCAGGACTAGCATACAATGGGCAGTTCTTC. Its protein is CASSLVAGLAYNGQFF.

This clonotype has ten or more counts. The V call is TRBV7-6, the J call TRBJ2-1, with D maybe TRBD2 (6 bases). The CDR3 extends over 15 amino acids. The V end was cut by 2 bases, the J end by 4 bases, with 12 bases between. Germline CDR1 SGHVS, CDR2 FNYEAQ. The CDR3 bases are TGTGCCAGCAGCTTACCGGGACTGGGATACAATGAGCAGTTCTTC. This translates into CASSLPGLGYNEQFF.

The chain carries TRBV6-1 and TRBJ1-5, with D unclear. The CDR3 extends over 15 amino acids. V lost 6 bases and J 0 bases, leaving 12 bases between the germline ends. Germline values: CDR1 MNHNS, CDR2 SASEGT. CDR3 sequence (DNA): TGTGCCAGCAGGATAACGGGGTATAGCAATCAGCCCCAGCATTTT. Protein: CASRITGYSNQPQHF.

The count of this clonotype is one. The chain employs TRBV12-3 or TRBV12-4 and TRBJ2-1; D not resolved. V was shortened by 5 bases and J by 4 bases, with 9 bases between the two germline ends. The CDR3 runs to 13 residues. CDR3 sequence: CASSLQRYNEQFF. The CDR3 DNA reads TGTGCCAGCAGTCTTCAGCGTTACAATGAGCAGTTCTTC.

This clonotype was found many times. The chain joins TRBV7-2 to TRBJ2-3; 12 nucleotides match TRBD2. Germline CDR1 and CDR2: SGHTA and FQGNSA. V shed 2 bases and J 4 bases; nucleotides not matched to a gene: 1. The CDR3 totals 15 residues. CDR3: CASSLTSGRSDTQYF. The CDR3 region has the DNA TGTGCCAGCAGCTTAACTAGCGGGAGGTCAGATACGCAGTATTTT.

This clonotype was seen a few times. The V and J genes are TRBV20-1 and TRBJ1-1, with 7 bases fitting TRBD1. The CDR3 sequence is 16 residues long. Trimming cost V 6 bases and J 3 bases; bases outside gene matches: 16. Germline CDR1 DFQATT, CDR2 SNEGSKA (reference sequence). Here the CDR3 reads CSARPTGQVMDTEAFF. The DNA of the CDR3 is TGCAGTGCGAGACCGACAGGACAGGTCATGGACACTGAAGCTTTCTTT.

Ten or more counts support this clonotype. The chain joins TRBV7-6 to TRBJ2-1; perhaps TRBD1 as D (6 bases). This CDR3 comprises 14 residues. The germline CDR1 and CDR2 sequences are SGHVS and FNYEAQ. V shed 5 bases and J shed 7 bases, with 15 bases lying between them. DNA for the CDR3: TGTGCCAGCAGCCCAGGGGATAGGAAGAATGAGCAGTTCTTC. It is translated as CASSPGDRKNEQFF. Complete variable domain (other parts from reference TRBV7-6 and TRBJ2-1): GAGVSQSPRYKVTKRGQDVALRCDPISGHVSLYWYRQALGQGPEFLTYFNYEAQQDKSGLPNDRFSAERPEGSISTLTIQRTEQRDSAMYRCASSPGDRKNEQFFGPGTRLTVL.

This clonotype was counted ten times or more. The rearrangement uses TRBV10-3 and TRBJ1-1, with a possible D match to TRBD1 (6 bases). The CDR3 runs 12 residues. Trimming removed 8 bases from V and 5 bases from J, with 12 bases in between. The germline V gene has CDR1 ENHRY and CDR2 SYGVKD. The CDR3 region has the DNA TGTGCCATCCGGGGGGCAGTAACTGAAGCTTTCTTT. Its translation: CAIRGAVTEAFF.

In its sample, this clonotype was seen many times. The chain recombines TRBV20-1 with TRBJ2-5; D gene uncertain. V lost 0 bases and J 5 bases, leaving 4 bases between the germline ends. The CDR3 extends over 11 amino acids. Germline CDR1 is DFQATT and CDR2 is SNEGSKA (reference sequence). The CDR3 reads CSARDMETQYF. CDR3 DNA: TGCAGTGCTAGAGATATGGAGACCCAGTACTTC.

This clonotype was seen repeatedly, ten times or more. V and J are TRBV5-1 and TRBJ1-2; 8 positions match TRBD1. The CDR3 loop spans 13 amino acids. The trim removed 4 bases at V and 3 bases at J, leaving 2 bases unmatched. The germline V gene has CDR1 SGHRS and CDR2 YFSETQ. The CDR3 coding sequence is TGCGCCAGCAGCGCGACAGGGGACTATGGCTACACCTTC. It yields the protein CASSATGDYGYTF.

The chain couples TRBV6-5 to TRBJ1-1, with no clear D. Trimming took off 2 bases at V and 4 bases at J, with 11 bases between the two ends. The CDR3 contains 14 residues. The germline V gene encodes CDR1 MNHEY and CDR2 SVGAGI. CDR3 bases: TGTGCCAGCAGTTACGCGAGGGATGGCACTGAAGCTTTCTTT. Residues: CASSYARDGTEAFF.

The rearrangement links TRBV5-1 to TRBJ2-5, with D possibly matching TRBD2 (6 bases). The CDR3 contains 14 residues. V was clipped by 4 bases and J by 2 bases, with 12 bases between them. Germline CDR1 is SGHRS and CDR2 is YFSETQ. CDR3 DNA sequence: TGCGCCAGCAGCGTCGGAGGGATTCAAGAGACCCAGTACTTC. It specifies CASSVGGIQETQYF.

The chain recombines TRBV5-1 with TRBJ2-1; tentatively, D is TRBD1 (5 bases). V was trimmed by 2 bases and J by 8 bases, leaving 20 bases between them. The CDR3 totals 16 residues. Germline loops: CDR1 SGHRS, CDR2 YFSETQ. DNA of the CDR3: TGCGCCAGCAGCTTTGGCGGCGACAGAGCCCACGATGAGCAGTTCTTC. It specifies CASSFGGDRAHDEQFF.

The V call is TRBV6-6, the J call TRBJ2-3, with a possible D match to TRBD2 (6 bases). This CDR3 has 14 amino acids. The V gene lost 6 bases and the J gene lost 2 bases, with 12 bases spanning the gap. The V gene's germline CDR1 is MNHNY and CDR2 SVGAGI (reference sequence). The CDR3 here is CASRWDLNTDTQYF. The CDR3 region has the DNA TGTGCCAGCAGATGGGACTTGAACACAGATACGCAGTATTTT.

The J gene is TRBJ1-1, the V gene TRBV16; 8 bases match TRBD1. Germline V gives CDR1 KGHSY, CDR2 FQNENV. There are 16 residues in the CDR3. With 5 bases clipped from V and 3 bases from J, the junction kept 11 bases outside the gene matches. The DNA of the CDR3 is TGTGCCAGCAGCACAGGATATACAGGGGGTGACACTGAAGCTTTCTTT. Its protein product is CASSTGYTGGDTEAFF.

A few counts support this clonotype. Just one base apart from a much larger clone, this may be a read error. The V and J genes are TRBV5-1 and TRBJ2-5, with D maybe TRBD1 (6 bases). This CDR3 has 11 residues. V was pared by 1 base and J by 11 bases, with 9 bases between. Germline values: CDR1 SGHRS, CDR2 YFSETQ. For the CDR3, the DNA is TGCGCCAGCAGCTTGTCCGGACAGCAGTACTTC. Its translation: CASSLSGQQYF.

In its sample, this clonotype was seen many times. The rearrangement uses TRBV7-6 and TRBJ2-3; D unclear. Germline V gene lookup returns CDR1 SGHVS and CDR2 FNYEAQ. Trimming removed 1 base from V and 2 bases from J, with 7 bases in between. This CDR3 comprises 14 residues. The CDR3 DNA reads TGTGCCAGCAGCTTAGAGGGCTTCACAGATACGCAGTATTTT. As protein: CASSLEGFTDTQYF.

This clonotype appeared many times. The rearrangement uses TRBV27 and TRBJ2-1, with 11 bases fitting TRBD2. CDR3 length: 16 amino acids. Trimming removed 6 bases from V and 2 bases from J; junction bases left unmatched: 6. Germline values: CDR1 MNHEY, CDR2 SMNVEV (reference sequence). The CDR3 DNA reads as TGTGCCAGCAGCCTAGCGGGGGGCTCCACCTACAATGAGCAGTTCTTC. The encoded protein is CASSLAGGSTYNEQFF.

A few counts support this clonotype. The V gene is TRBV5-1, the J gene TRBJ1-1; TRBD1 matches at 10 bases. V shed 5 bases, J shed 2 bases, and the junction held 6 bases outside the gene matches. Germline CDR1 SGHRS, CDR2 YFSETQ. This CDR3 has 15 amino acids. CDR3 DNA sequence: TGCGCCAGCAGGACAGGGGGCGAGGTCAACACTGAAGCTTTCTTT. It yields the protein CASRTGGEVNTEAFF. Variable domain in full (rest from reference TRBV5-1 and TRBJ1-1): KAGVTQTPRYLIKTRGQQVTLSCSPISGHRSVSWYQQTPGQGLQFLFEYFSETQRNKGNFPGRFSGRQFSNSRSEMNVSTLELGDSALYLCASRTGGEVNTEAFFGQGTRLTVV.

This clonotype showed up many times. This rearrangement joins TRBV20-1 to TRBJ2-1, with D perhaps TRBD2 (6 bases). V dropped 6 bases and J dropped 6 bases, with 18 bases sitting between them. The CDR3 is 14 residues long. The germline CDR1 and CDR2 sequences are DFQATT and SNEGSKA (reference sequence). CDR3 coding DNA: TGCAGTGCCCGGGACGGCGGGGCGAGCAATGAGCAGTTCTTC. Translating gives CSARDGGASNEQFF.

Turning to this clonotype: This may be a read error: a much more frequent sequence differs by one nucleotide. This chain joins TRBV15 and TRBJ2-7; 10 bases line up with TRBD1. In germline, CDR1 is LNHNV, CDR2 YYDKDF (reference sequence). The V gene end was trimmed by 6 bases and the J gene end by 6 bases; junction bases not matched to a gene: 14. CDR3 size: 16 residues. CDR3 bases: TGTGCCACCAGAAGTGATAAGGGACAGGGGACGAGCGAGCAGTACTTC. Amino acid sequence: CATRSDKGQGTSEQYF.